This T cell receptor beta chain was identified in a study of neurological immune-mediated disorders. Study-level findings and limits: It was HTLV-1-associated myelopathy that showed the most TCR clonal expansion, while multiple sclerosis showed the least, falling below healthy controls. No sharing of CDR3 amino acid sequences was observed among expanded clones across subjects, suggesting private repertoires in all groups.

The CDR3 loop spans 15 amino acids. The V and J ends lost 1 base and 1 base, in that order; junction bases with no gene match: 2. CDR1 SGHRS and CDR2 YFSETQ come from the germline V gene. This clonotype has at least ten counts. The antigen is not known. The output of every sequencing run, over 200 million TCR-beta sequences, came from 15-18 subjects. TCRdb reprocessed the 5' RACE reads via MiXCR and lists one record per CDR3 protein. The sample consists of approximately 41,000 distinct CDR3 sequences, about 14% of them appearing once. Sequencing was carried out using CD4+ T cells from blood. The rearrangement joins TRBV5-1 to TRBJ2-3; 8 nucleotides agree with TRBD1. This receptor was obtained from a woman aged 55-69 years with HTLV-1-associated myelopathy (HAM/TSP). The CDR3 protein is CASSLNRGGTDTQYF. The CDR3 nucleotides are TGCGCCAGCAGCTTGAACAGGGGGGGCACAGATACGCAGTATTTT.